The 24 T cell receptor beta chains given below trace back to one sample, sequenced in a study of T cell repertoires in cytomegalovirus infection. Using its own MiXCR run on the reads, TCRdb lists one record per CDR3 protein. The table lists tens of thousands of distinct CDR3 sequences, roughly 19% of them singletons. These receptors are not linked to any known antigen. The source was CD8+ T cells from cultured PBMCs, collected from culture after CMV antigen stimulation. Receptors originate from a human donor in good health (CMV status not recorded). Some clones in this sample may be carry-over from other donors' samples.

This clonotype appeared a few times. This rearrangement joins TRBV20-1 to TRBJ1-2; D is unclear. This CDR3 has 15 residues. Germline lookup yields CDR1 DFQATT and CDR2 SNEGSKA (reference sequence). Trimming took off 0 bases at V and 4 bases at J, with 15 bases between the two ends. The CDR3 DNA reads as TGCAGTGCTAGAGATGACCAGGCGACCGCCTATGGCTACACCTTC. Translation: CSARDDQATAYGYTF.

This clonotype was observed many times. This chain uses TRBV5-1 with TRBJ1-1; D gene unclear. CDR1 is SGHRS and CDR2 is YFSETQ in the germline V gene. Between the trimmed V and J ends, which lost 1 base and 8 bases, there was a span of 15 bases. CDR3 size: 14 residues. CDR3 sequence: CASSLTIGGREAFF. CDR3 nucleotide sequence: TGCGCCAGCAGCTTGACGATAGGCGGCAGGGAAGCTTTCTTT.

This clonotype was recorded a few times. This chain uses TRBV30 with TRBJ2-7, with TRBD2 matching 12 bases. CDR1 is GTSNPN, CDR2 SVGIG, per germline (reference sequence). The CDR3 runs 15 residues. Trimming removed 3 bases from V and 2 bases from J; junction bases left unmatched: 5. CDR3 residues: CAWSVSSGGAYEQYF. The CDR3 coding sequence is TGTGCCTGGAGCGTCTCTAGCGGGGGGGCCTACGAGCAGTACTTC.

On this clonotype itself: This could be a read error, since a much larger clone is one nucleotide away. This chain links TRBV12-3 or TRBV12-4 with TRBJ2-7; 9 bases align to TRBD2. Trimming cost V 8 bases and J 0 bases; bases outside gene matches: 17. This CDR3 has 18 amino acids. The CDR3 loop is CASGGAEHEREVSYEQYF. The CDR3 DNA is TGTGCCAGCGGGGGGGCGGAGCACGAGCGGGAGGTCTCCTACGAGCAGTACTTC.

This clonotype was seen at least ten times. The chain couples TRBV7-2 to TRBJ1-5; the D gene is possibly TRBD1 (5 bases). CDR3 length: 14 amino acids. Per the germline V gene, CDR1 is SGHTA and CDR2 is FQGNSA. V lost 5 bases and J lost 2, with 10 bases in between. The CDR3 is CASSRDRGNQPQHF. The CDR3 region has the DNA TGTGCCAGCAGCCGGGACCGAGGCAATCAGCCCCAGCATTTT.

The chain has TRBV4-1 and TRBJ1-1, with a weak D call TRBD1 (5 bases). Germline values: CDR1 MGHRA, CDR2 YSYEKL. V shed 8 bases and J shed 5 bases, with 15 bases lying between them. The CDR3 totals 13 residues. DNA of the CDR3: TGCGCCAGCCGATGGACGGAGGGGACTGAAGCTTTCTTT. Encoded protein: CASRWTEGTEAFF.

This clonotype showed up many times. The chain recombines TRBV6-2 or TRBV6-3 with TRBJ2-6; no clear D gene. Per germline, CDR1 MNHEY and CDR2 SVGEGT. V shed 2 bases and J shed 0 bases, with 2 bases lying between them. The CDR3 sequence is 14 residues long. As DNA, the CDR3 is TGTGCCAGCAGTTACAGCTCTGGGGCCAACGTCCTGACTTTC. Encoded protein: CASSYSSGANVLTF.

This clonotype was seen repeatedly, ten times or more. The V call is TRBV6-5, the J call TRBJ2-1, with 9 bases that match TRBD1. Looked up from germline, CDR1 is MNHEY and CDR2 is SVGAGI. V was pared by 7 bases and J by 0 bases, with 4 bases of the junction left unmatched. This CDR3 region has 15 residues. The CDR3 loop is CASKTTGGSYNEQFF. The CDR3 region has the DNA TGTGCCAGCAAGACGACAGGGGGCTCCTACAATGAGCAGTTCTTC.

This clonotype showed up many times. The chain recombines TRBV27 with TRBJ2-7; perhaps TRBD2 as D (6 bases). Germline V gives CDR1 MNHEY, CDR2 SMNVEV (reference sequence). CDR3 size: 14 residues. Trimming pared 2 bases from V and 4 bases from J, leaving 12 bases between. CDR3 in amino acids: CASSLGGGAYEQYF. The CDR3 DNA reads TGTGCCAGCAGTTTAGGAGGAGGGGCGTACGAGCAGTACTTC.

This clonotype has at least ten counts. This sequence joins TRBV12-3 or TRBV12-4 and TRBJ2-7, with 7 nucleotides matching TRBD2. This CDR3 comprises 16 residues. With 7 bases clipped from V and 1 base from J, the junction kept 13 bases outside the gene matches. The CDR3 region is CASTPSWGGNSYEQYF. DNA of the CDR3: TGTGCCAGCACCCCATCGTGGGGGGGAAATTCCTACGAGCAGTACTTC.

The gene calls are TRBV4-3 and TRBJ2-1; the D gene is possibly TRBD2 (6 bases). The CDR3 is 14 residues long. The germline gives CDR1 LGHNA, CDR2 YSLEER. The V gene lost 4 bases and the J gene lost 3 bases, with 10 bases spanning the gap. The CDR3 protein is CASSPGLRYNEQFF. The DNA for the CDR3 is TGCGCCAGCAGCCCGGGACTCCGCTACAATGAGCAGTTCTTC.

The chain joins TRBV29-1 to TRBJ1-1; TRBD1 might be the D (6 bases). V lost 3 bases and J lost 7, with 12 bases in between. Germline-derived CDR1 and CDR2 are SQVTM and ANQGSEA. The CDR3 runs to 12 residues. The CDR3 DNA follows: TGCAGCGTTGATCGGGGGCGGAATGAAGCTTTCTTT. This encodes CSVDRGRNEAFF.

This chain connects TRBV6-2 or TRBV6-3 to TRBJ2-7; no clear D. V was cut by 0 bases and J by 6 bases, with 6 bases left in between. This CDR3 is built from 12 residues. Germline CDR1 is MNHEY and CDR2 is SVGEGT. The CDR3, as DNA: TGTGCCAGCAGTTACTCCTCCATCGAGCAGTACTTC. Translation gives CASSYSSIEQYF.

The chain combines TRBV7-4 with TRBJ1-2; D may be TRBD1 (6 bases). The CDR3 has 18 amino acids. V dropped 1 base and J dropped 2 bases, with 20 bases sitting between them. CDR1 and CDR2 (germline): SGHVT, SQSDAQ. In DNA, the CDR3 is TGTGCCAGCAGCTTAGTCGATGGGGGGCTATCTTCCAACTATGGCTACACCTTC. It codes for CASSLVDGGLSSNYGYTF.

This chain links TRBV20-1 with TRBJ2-1; 9 bases align to TRBD2. The germline gives CDR1 DFQATT, CDR2 SNEGSKA (reference sequence). The CDR3 totals 16 residues. Trimming cost V 5 bases and J 6 bases; bases outside gene matches: 14. CDR3 loop: CSALPPGGGALNEQFF. CDR3 bases: TGCAGTGCTCTCCCCCCTGGCGGGGGGGCCCTCAATGAGCAGTTCTTC.

This chain joins TRBV20-1 and TRBJ2-3, with TRBD2 identical over 13 bases. V lost 0 bases and J lost 4; bases outside the gene matches: 4. Germline CDR1 DFQATT, CDR2 SNEGSKA (reference sequence). The CDR3 is made up of 16 amino acids. This chain's CDR3 is CSARDRTSGGSDTQYF. The CDR3, as DNA: TGCAGTGCTAGAGATCGGACTAGCGGGGGATCAGATACGCAGTATTTT.

In regard to this clonotype: Just one base apart from a much larger clone, this may be a read error. The rearrangement links TRBV7-9 to TRBJ1-5; D is possibly TRBD1 (6 bases). The CDR3 is 14 amino acids. Germline-derived CDR1 and CDR2 are SEHNR and FQNEAQ (reference sequence). The CDR3 here is CAGSTGQSNQPQHF. CDR3 nucleotide sequence: TGTGCCGGCAGCACTGGACAGAGCAATCAGCCCCAGCATTTT.

The chain couples TRBV4-1 to TRBJ2-7; TRBD1 matches at 7 bases. Looked up from germline, CDR1 is MGHRA and CDR2 is YSYEKL. V lost 0 bases, J lost 7 bases, and 3 bases stayed unmatched. The CDR3 extends over 13 amino acids. The CDR3 reads CASSQDRGWEQYF. For the CDR3, the DNA is TGCGCCAGCAGCCAAGACAGGGGGTGGGAGCAGTACTTC.

This clonotype was observed a handful of times. The chain employs TRBV6-2 or TRBV6-3 and TRBJ1-6, with a possible D match to TRBD1 (6 bases). V lost 5 bases to trimming and J lost 0 bases, with 11 bases between them. This CDR3 is built from 16 residues. CDR1 is MNHEY, CDR2 SVGEGT, per germline. CDR3 region: CASSRQESSYNSPLHF. The CDR3 nucleotides are TGTGCCAGCAGTCGACAGGAAAGCTCCTATAATTCACCCCTCCACTTT.

CDR3 nucleotides: TGCGCCAGCAGGGCCCCCGGACAGGCTGACACAAACATTCAGTACTTC. It yields the protein CASRAPGQADTNIQYF. This sequence joins TRBV23-1 and TRBJ2-4; 7 bases map to TRBD1. TRBV23-1 is flagged as an ORF with uncertain function. The ends lost 6 bases at V and 6 bases at J; junction bases unmatched: 14. The CDR3 extends over 16 amino acids.

The CDR3 here is CASSRYMTAQQYF. CDR3 bases: TGTGCCAGCAGCCGATATATGACGGCTCAGCAGTACTTC. The chain uses TRBV11-2 and TRBJ2-7; D ambiguous. Per the germline V gene, CDR1 is SGHAT and CDR2 is FQNNGV. The CDR3 sequence is 13 residues long. V was trimmed by 5 bases and J by 8 bases, leaving 16 bases between them. The entire variable domain, with the rest obtained from reference TRBV11-2 and TRBJ2-7, is as follows: EAGVAQSPRYKIIEKRQSVAFWCNPISGHATLYWYQQILGQGPKLLIQFQNNGVVDDSQLPKDRFSAERLKGVDSTLKIQPAKLEDSAVYLCASSRYMTAQQYFGPGTRLTVT.

The V and J genes are TRBV6-1 and TRBJ2-1, with 8 bases fitting TRBD1. Germline-derived CDR1 and CDR2 are MNHNS and SASEGT. This CDR3 is 13 amino acids long. V lost 7 bases, J lost 9 bases, and 8 bases stayed unmatched. The CDR3 spells CASTGQGLGEQFF. As DNA, the CDR3 is TGTGCCAGCACCGGACAGGGATTGGGTGAGCAGTTCTTC.

This clonotype has a count of ten or more. The chain has TRBV7-6 and TRBJ2-7; possibly TRBD1 for D (6 bases). V shed 4 bases and J shed 2 bases, with 9 bases lying between them. The CDR3 has 13 amino acids. CDR1 SGHVS and CDR2 FNYEAQ come from the germline V gene. CDR3 DNA: TGTGCCAGCAGCTCAGGGGAAACCTACGAGCAGTACTTC. This translates into CASSSGETYEQYF.

V usage is TRBV5-6 and J usage is TRBJ2-2; possibly TRBD1 for D (5 bases). The CDR3 has 14 residues. The germline gives CDR1 SGHDT, CDR2 YYEEEE. V gave up 1 base and J gave up 4 bases, with 8 bases separating them. CDR3 protein: CASSLPGPTGELFF. In DNA, the CDR3 is TGTGCCAGCAGCTTGCCAGGGCCCACCGGGGAGCTGTTTTTT.